This T cell receptor beta chain was captured by sequencing in a study of blood T cell repertoires in COVID-19. In the original workflow: The authors estimated nucleated cell counts from reference gene primer amplification. The table came from immunoSEQ multiplex PCR; TCRdb's copy has only in-frame clones and leaves some out. V and J calls and clone size are those listed in that table; D and trimming were worked out from the DNA. Of 300,000 to 400,000 clones listed, roughly 85% are singletons. The CDR3 has 16 residues. The V end was cut by 5 bases, the J end by 6 bases, with 20 bases between. CDR1 is LNHNV and CDR2 is YYDKDF in the germline V gene (reference sequence).

Sequences were obtained from PBMCs or T cells enriched from blood (not recorded which). The TCR sequence derives from a woman between 40 and 50 years old with acute COVID-19. This sequence joins TRBV15 and TRBJ2-1; D gene uncertain. The CDR3 is CATSARYLVRGNEQFF. Written as DNA, the CDR3 is TGTGCCACCAGCGCCCGGTACTTAGTGCGTGGCAATGAGCAGTTCTTC.